This TCR beta chain was recovered during a study of T cells after yellow fever vaccination. TCRdb recomputed calls from the 5' RACE reads with MiXCR, one row per CDR3 protein. The repertoire holds tens of thousands of distinct CDR3 sequences, with around 7.8% as singletons. From germline, CDR1 is LNHDA and CDR2 SQIVND (reference sequence). The CDR3 sequence is 13 residues long. Trimming left V 5 bases short and J 12 bases short, with 17 bases between. General observations from the study: Relatively few clonotypes were ones that appeared in both CD4 and CD8 compartments.

This clonotype appeared many times. Antigen specificity is unknown. Material: CD8+ T cells sorted from PBMCs, obtained 10 to 11 days after the first yellow fever vaccination. This sequence was found in a man aged 18-30 years who received the YFV17D yellow fever vaccine. The chain employs TRBV19 and TRBJ2-1; a possible D gene is TRBD1 (6 bases). CDR3 in DNA: TGTGCCAGTAGTGTCGGGACACTACTTACGCAGTTCTTC. This translates into CASSVGTLLTQFF.